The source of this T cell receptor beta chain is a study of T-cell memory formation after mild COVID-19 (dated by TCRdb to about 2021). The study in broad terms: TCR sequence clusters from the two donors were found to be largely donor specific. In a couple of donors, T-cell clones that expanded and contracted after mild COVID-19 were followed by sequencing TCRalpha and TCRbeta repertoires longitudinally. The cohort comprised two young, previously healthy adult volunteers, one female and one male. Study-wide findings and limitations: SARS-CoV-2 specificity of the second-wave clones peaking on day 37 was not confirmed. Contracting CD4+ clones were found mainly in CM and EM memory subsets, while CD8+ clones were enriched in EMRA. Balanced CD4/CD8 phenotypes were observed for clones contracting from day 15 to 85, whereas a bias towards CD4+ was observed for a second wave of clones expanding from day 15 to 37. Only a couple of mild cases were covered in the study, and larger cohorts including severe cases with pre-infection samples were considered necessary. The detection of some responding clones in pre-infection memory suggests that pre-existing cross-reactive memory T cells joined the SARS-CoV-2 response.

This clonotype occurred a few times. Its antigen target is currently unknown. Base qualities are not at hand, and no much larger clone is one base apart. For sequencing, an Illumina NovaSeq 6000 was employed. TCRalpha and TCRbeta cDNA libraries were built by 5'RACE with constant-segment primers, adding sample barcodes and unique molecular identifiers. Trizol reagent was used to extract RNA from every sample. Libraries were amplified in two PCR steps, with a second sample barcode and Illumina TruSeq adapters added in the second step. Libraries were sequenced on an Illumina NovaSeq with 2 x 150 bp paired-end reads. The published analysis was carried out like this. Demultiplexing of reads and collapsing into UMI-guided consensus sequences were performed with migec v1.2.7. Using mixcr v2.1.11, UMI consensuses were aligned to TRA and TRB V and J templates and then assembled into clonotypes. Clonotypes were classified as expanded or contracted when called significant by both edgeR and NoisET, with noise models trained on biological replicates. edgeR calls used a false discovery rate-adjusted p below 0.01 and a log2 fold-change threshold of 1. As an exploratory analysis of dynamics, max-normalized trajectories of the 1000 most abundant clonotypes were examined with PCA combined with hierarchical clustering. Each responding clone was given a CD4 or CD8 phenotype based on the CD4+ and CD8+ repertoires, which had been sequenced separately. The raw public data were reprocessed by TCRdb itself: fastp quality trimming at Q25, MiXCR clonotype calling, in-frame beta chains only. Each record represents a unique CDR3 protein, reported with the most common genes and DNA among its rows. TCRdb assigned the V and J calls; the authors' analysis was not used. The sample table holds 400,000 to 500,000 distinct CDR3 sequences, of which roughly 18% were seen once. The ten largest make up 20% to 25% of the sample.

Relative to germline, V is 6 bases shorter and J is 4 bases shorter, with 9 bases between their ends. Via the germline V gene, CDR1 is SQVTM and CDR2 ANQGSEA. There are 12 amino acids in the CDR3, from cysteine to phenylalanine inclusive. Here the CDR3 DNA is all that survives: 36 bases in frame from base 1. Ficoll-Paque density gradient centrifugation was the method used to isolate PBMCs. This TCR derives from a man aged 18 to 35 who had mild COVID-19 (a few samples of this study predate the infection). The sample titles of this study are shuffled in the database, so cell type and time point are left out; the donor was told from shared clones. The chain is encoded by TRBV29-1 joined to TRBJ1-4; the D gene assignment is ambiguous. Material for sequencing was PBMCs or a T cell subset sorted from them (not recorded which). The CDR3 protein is CSVKRGNEKLFF. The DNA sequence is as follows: TGCAGCGTCAAACGGGGTAATGAAAAACTGTTTTTT.